This is a list of T cell receptor beta chains from one sample in a study of cytomegalovirus exposure and HLA in healthy donors. Some clones are missing from TCRdb's copy, which holds only in-frame ones; the method was immunoSEQ multiplex PCR. The sample yields roughly 110,000 clones, more than 65% seen once. The source material was PBMCs. The origin of the receptors is a woman aged 30 to 39 in good health and CMV-seronegative. Both conserved end residues are part of each CDR3. The order of the fields is J gene, CDR3 length, V gene, clone size, D gene, CDR3 DNA, CDR3 protein. The D gene is left open where the match is weak. Not all rows give a size; the values are once, few, many and, for expanded clones, a class.

j_call: TRBJ2-5; cdr3_length: 15; v_call: TRBV7-9; clone_size: -; d_call: -; cdr3_nt: TGTGCCAGCAGCAACGGCGGGGTTCCCGAGGAGACCCAGTACTTC; cdr3_aa: CASSNGGVPEETQYF
j_call: TRBJ1-1; cdr3_length: 13; v_call: TRBV7-8; clone_size: -; d_call: -; cdr3_nt: TGTGCCAGCAGCTTAGAACTGCGACAGGAAGCTTTCTTT; cdr3_aa: CASSLELRQEAFF
j_call: TRBJ2-5; cdr3_length: 14; v_call: TRBV13; clone_size: few; d_call: -; cdr3_nt: TGTGCCAGCAGCCTCAGGGGTGGTCGGGAGACCCAGTACTTC; cdr3_aa: CASSLRGGRETQYF
j_call: TRBJ1-2; cdr3_length: 17; v_call: TRBV4-3; clone_size: few; d_call: -; cdr3_nt: TGCGCCAGCAGCCAAGGGGGGAACAGGGAAGAGGCCCATGGCTACACCTTC; cdr3_aa: CASSQGGNREEAHGYTF
j_call: TRBJ2-6; cdr3_length: 18; v_call: TRBV7-9; clone_size: -; d_call: TRBD1; cdr3_nt: TGTGCCAGCAGCTTTGGGACAGGGGCCCTCTCTGGGGCCAACGTCCTGACTTTC; cdr3_aa: CASSFGTGALSGANVLTF
j_call: TRBJ1-2; cdr3_length: 14; v_call: TRBV6-5; clone_size: -; d_call: -; cdr3_nt: TGTGCCAGCAGTTACACACAGGGCAACTATGGCTACACCTTC; cdr3_aa: CASSYTQGNYGYTF
j_call: TRBJ1-5; cdr3_length: 14; v_call: TRBV5-1; clone_size: once; d_call: TRBD1; cdr3_nt: TGCGCCAGCAGCTTGGATACAGGGGGACAGCCCCAGCATTTT; cdr3_aa: CASSLDTGGQPQHF
j_call: TRBJ2-3; cdr3_length: 16; v_call: TRBV30; clone_size: -; d_call: -; cdr3_nt: TGTGCCTGGAGTGTAGAAAAGAGGGGGTTTGCCGATACGCAGTATTTT; cdr3_aa: CAWSVEKRGFADTQYF
j_call: TRBJ1-2; cdr3_length: 14; v_call: TRBV5-1; clone_size: -; d_call: -; cdr3_nt: TGCGCCAGCAGCTTCTACCTAGGACAATCAGGCTACACCTTC; cdr3_aa: CASSFYLGQSGYTF
j_call: TRBJ1-6; cdr3_length: 13; v_call: TRBV27; clone_size: few; d_call: -; cdr3_nt: TGTGCCAGCAGTCTCCTGAGGGATTCACCCCTCCACTTT; cdr3_aa: CASSLLRDSPLHF
j_call: TRBJ2-5; cdr3_length: 16; v_call: TRBV9; clone_size: -; d_call: TRBD1; cdr3_nt: TGTGCCAGCAGCGTAATGGACAGGGTATGGCAAGAGACCCAGTACTTC; cdr3_aa: CASSVMDRVWQETQYF